The 9 T cell receptor beta chains below were found in one sample sequenced in a study of PD-1 blockade in classical Hodgkin lymphoma. TCRdb's copy holds only in-frame clones and misses some; the assay was immunoSEQ multiplex PCR. The sample lists 15,000 to 20,000 clones, about 80% occurring once. Each patient's relapse followed autologous stem cell transplantation, and brentuximab vedotin exposure varied. Sample: peripheral blood mononuclear cells (PBMCs), taken at baseline. The receptor set was obtained from a human donor with classical Hodgkin lymphoma.

The rearrangement links TRBV27 to TRBJ2-1; 9 positions agree with TRBD2. Germline-derived CDR1 and CDR2 are MNHEY and SMNVEV (reference sequence). V was pared by 3 bases and J by 7 bases, with 4 bases of the junction left unmatched. This CDR3 has 14 residues. For the CDR3, the DNA is TGTGCCAGCAGTTTTCGAAGCGGGGGGAATGAGCAGTTCTTC. Translating it yields CASSFRSGGNEQFF.

The rearrangement links TRBV12-2 to TRBJ1-6; the D call of TRBD1 is as the table states it, not checked on the DNA. TRBV12-2 is deemed a pseudogene. The CDR3 extends over 19 amino acids. This CDR3 is CASRLAIGQGSSYNSPLHF. The CDR3 coding sequence is TGTGCAAGTCGCTTAGCGATAGGTCAGGGGAGCTCCTATAATTCACCCCTCCACTTT.

V gene TRBV6-1 combines with J gene TRBJ2-7; D not resolved. The CDR3 length is 13 residues. The germline V and J ends were trimmed by 6 bases and 4 bases, with 13 bases remaining between them. Germline CDR1 MNHNS, CDR2 SASEGT. The CDR3 nucleotides are TGTGCCAGCAGCGTGGCCGCAAAGTACGAGCAGTACTTC. Protein sequence: CASSVAAKYEQYF.

The rearrangement joins TRBV7-2 to TRBJ2-6, with D maybe TRBD2 (7 bases). The CDR3 is 18 residues long. Trimming pared 5 bases from V and 0 bases from J, leaving 17 bases between. CDR1 and CDR2 (germline): SGHTA, FQGNSA. The CDR3 bases are TGTGCCAGCAGCCCCGCGCGGGGGCTTAGCTCTGGGGCCAACGTCCTGACTTTC. This codes for CASSPARGLSSGANVLTF.

The rearrangement joins TRBV7-2 to TRBJ2-2; TRBD1 is a possible D gene (6 bases). CDR3 length: 15 residues. Germline loops: CDR1 SGHTA, CDR2 FQGNSA. V was pared by 4 bases and J by 3 bases, with 12 bases between. CDR3: CASSSTGLDTGELFF. CDR3 nucleotide sequence: TGTGCCAGCAGCTCAACAGGGCTCGACACCGGGGAGCTGTTTTTT.

This clone was found a few times. V gene TRBV10-2 combines with J gene TRBJ2-7, with TRBD2 identical over 11 bases. This CDR3 comprises 14 residues. V shed 6 bases and J 4 bases; nucleotides not matched to a gene: 5. CDR1 and CDR2 (germline): WSHSY, SAAADI. The CDR3 region has the DNA TGCGCCAGCAGCCTGACTAGCGGGACTTACGAGCAGTACTTC. As protein: CASSLTSGTYEQYF.

This clone was seen just once. The J gene is TRBJ1-6, the V gene TRBV28; D is unresolved. The CDR3 totals 15 residues. The germline gives CDR1 MDHEN, CDR2 SYDVKM. Deletions cut 3 bases from V and 13 bases from J, with 19 bases between. The CDR3 here is CASSLTGVLIRPLHF. As DNA, the CDR3 is TGTGCCAGCAGTTTGACCGGGGTCTTAATTCGGCCCCTCCACTTT.

The V call is TRBV4-2, the J call TRBJ2-4; either TRBD1 or TRBD2 may fit D (5 bases each). V dropped 4 bases and J dropped 5 bases, with 15 bases sitting between them. The V gene's germline CDR1 is LGHNA and CDR2 YNFKEQ. The CDR3 covers 15 residues. The CDR3 loop reads CASSRTGTLENIQYF. CDR3 coding DNA: TGTGCCAGCAGCCGCACCGGGACCCTAGAAAACATTCAGTACTTC.

The chain employs TRBV7-9 and TRBJ1-1, with TRBD1 matching over 11 bases. The ends lost 7 bases at V and 5 bases at J; junction bases unmatched: 9. Germline V gene sequence: CDR1 SEHNR, CDR2 FQNEAQ (reference sequence). There are 15 residues in the CDR3. Written as DNA, the CDR3 is TGTGCCAGCAACCTGCCGGACAGGGGGCTAACTGAAGCTTTCTTT. Translated, it gives CASNLPDRGLTEAFF.